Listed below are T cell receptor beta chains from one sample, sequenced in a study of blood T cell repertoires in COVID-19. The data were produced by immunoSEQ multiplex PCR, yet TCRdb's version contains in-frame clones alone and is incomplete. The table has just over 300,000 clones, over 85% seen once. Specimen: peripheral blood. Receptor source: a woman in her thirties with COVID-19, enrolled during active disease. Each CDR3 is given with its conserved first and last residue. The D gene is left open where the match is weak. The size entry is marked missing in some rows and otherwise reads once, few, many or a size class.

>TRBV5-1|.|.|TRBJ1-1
TGCGCCAGCAGCTTGACAGGTTCAGGCACTGAAGCTTTCTTT
CASSLTGSGTEAFF
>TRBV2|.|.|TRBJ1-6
TGTGCCAGCTGGGGGGGCCGCACCTATAATTCACCCCTCCACTTT
CASWGGRTYNSPLHF
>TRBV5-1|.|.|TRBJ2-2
TGCGCCAGCAGGGACCTTAGCGGTAACACCGGGGAGCTGTTTTTT
CASRDLSGNTGELFF
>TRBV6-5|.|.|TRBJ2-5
TGTGCCAGCAGTAGGGATGCGGGGGAGACCCAGTACTTC
CASSRDAGETQYF
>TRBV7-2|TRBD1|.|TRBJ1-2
TGTGCCAGCAGCCCGGACAGGGATCCCTATGGCTACACCTTC
CASSPDRDPYGYTF
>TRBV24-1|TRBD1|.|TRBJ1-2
TGTGCCACCAGGGGGACAGGTGCTAACTATGGCTACACCTTC
CATRGTGANYGYTF
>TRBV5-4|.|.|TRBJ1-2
TGTGCCAGCAGCTTGCACCGAGGAATAGGTGGTGGCTACACCTTC
CASSLHRGIGGGYTF
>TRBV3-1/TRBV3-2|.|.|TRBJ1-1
TGTGCCAGCAGCCTAGGGGGGGACACTGAAGCTTTCTTT
CASSLGGDTEAFF
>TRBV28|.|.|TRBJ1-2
TGTGCCAGCAGTTACGGACGAAGCGGCTATGGCTACACCTTC
CASSYGRSGYGYTF
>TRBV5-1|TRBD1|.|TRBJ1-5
TGCGCCAGCACCCCTGGCGGGACAGACAATCAGCCCCAGCATTTT
CASTPGGTDNQPQHF
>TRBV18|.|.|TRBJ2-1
TGTGCCAGCTCACCACTTAGCAGTGAGCAGTTCTTC
CASSPLSSEQFF
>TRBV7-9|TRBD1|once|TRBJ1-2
TGTGCCAGCAGATCAGGGGGTGTCTATGGCTACACCTTC
CASRSGGVYGYTF
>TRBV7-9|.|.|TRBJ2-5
TGTGCCAGCAGCTTAGTTGGCAGTCAAGAGACCCAGTACTTC
CASSLVGSQETQYF
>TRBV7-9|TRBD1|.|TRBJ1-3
TGTGCCAGTATACCGGGACAGGGAAACACCATATATTTT
CASIPGQGNTIYF
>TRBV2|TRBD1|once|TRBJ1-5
TGTGCCAGCACCGGGACAGGGGGTTTCAATCAGCCCCAGCATTTT
CASTGTGGFNQPQHF
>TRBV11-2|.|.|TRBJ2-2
TGTGCCAGCAGCTTCAGGGGTTCCACCGGGGAGCTGTTTTTT
CASSFRGSTGELFF
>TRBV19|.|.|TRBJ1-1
TGTGCCAGTAGTCAGACCTTAGCTCGGTCTGAAGCTTTCTTT
CASSQTLARSEAFF
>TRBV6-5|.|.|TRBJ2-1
TGTGCCAGCAGTTTACAGGAGTACAATGAGCAGTTCTTC
CASSLQEYNEQFF
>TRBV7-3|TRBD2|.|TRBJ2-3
TGTGCCAGCAGCTTTCGAAGCGGGGGGGTCACAGATACGCAGTATTTT
CASSFRSGGVTDTQYF
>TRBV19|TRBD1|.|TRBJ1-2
TGTGCCAGCCCAGGGGGCGATGGCTACACCTTC
CASPGGDGYTF
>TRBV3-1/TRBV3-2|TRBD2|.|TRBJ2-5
TGTGCCAGCAGTCTCCATCTTTACGGGGGGGTGGCTGGGACCCTACTTGAGACCCAGTACTTC
CASSLHLYGGVAGTLLETQYF
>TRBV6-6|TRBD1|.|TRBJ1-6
TGTGCCAGCAGTTACTCGACAGGGAACCATTCACCCCTCCACTTT
CASSYSTGNHSPLHF
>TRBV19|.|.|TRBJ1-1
TGTGCCAGCCAGGGCCGGGGGGGAAAAACTGAAGCTTTCTTT
CASQGRGGKTEAFF
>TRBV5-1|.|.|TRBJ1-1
TGCGCCAGCAGCTTGTGGGAGGGCTCCCTGGGGGCCACTGAAGCTTTCTTT
CASSLWEGSLGATEAFF
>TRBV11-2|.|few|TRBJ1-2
TGTGCCAGCAGCCTACGTAAGGGGGATCCCCTAGTGAGGGGCGGCTACACCTTC
CASSLRKGDPLVRGGYTF
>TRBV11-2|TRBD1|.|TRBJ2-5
TGTGCCAGCAGCCCGACAGGGTCAGAGACCCAGTACTTC
CASSPTGSETQYF
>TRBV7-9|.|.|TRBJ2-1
TGTGCCAGCAGCTTAGACAACAGGCGGGAGCAGTTCTTC
CASSLDNRREQFF
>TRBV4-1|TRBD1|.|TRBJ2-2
TGCGCCAGCAGCCAAGATGACAGGGCAAGAAACACCGGGGAGCTGTTTTTT
CASSQDDRARNTGELFF
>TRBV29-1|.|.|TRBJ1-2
TGCAGCGTTGAAGATAGGGGGATCTACACCTTC
CSVEDRGIYTF
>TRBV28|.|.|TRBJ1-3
TGTGCCAGCAGTTTTAGGGGAACGGGAAACACCATATATTTT
CASSFRGTGNTIYF
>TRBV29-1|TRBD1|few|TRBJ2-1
TGCAGCGTTCCACGACAGGGGATGACCTACAATGAGCAGTTCTTC
CSVPRQGMTYNEQFF
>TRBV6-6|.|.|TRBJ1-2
TGTGCCAGCAGCCACAGGGAGGGCTATGGCTACACCTTC
CASSHREGYGYTF
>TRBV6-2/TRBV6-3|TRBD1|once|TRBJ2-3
TGTGCCAGCAGTTCGTTCCCGGGACAGGGAGACACAGATACGCAGTATTTT
CASSSFPGQGDTDTQYF